This entry concerns a single T cell receptor (beta chain). Its antigen is not yet known. Per-base quality was not reported, and no clone a single base away is much larger than it. From the cysteine up to the phenylalanine, the CDR3 has a length of 17 residues. Only the CDR3 portion is preserved as DNA: 51 bases, with reading frame beginning at the first base. Trimming removed 3 bases from V and 2 bases from J; the gene matches leave 12 bases unexplained. Looking up the germline V gene yields CDR1 MNHNS and CDR2 SASEGT. These data are taken from a study of T cell responses to AZD1222 COVID-19 vaccine (TCRdb year 2021). Context from the whole study: A total of about 230 trial participants underwent TCR sequencing, of whom some 210 received two doses of AZD1222 and some 26 received two doses of the MenACWY control vaccine. Trial participants were enrolled by age into subgroups of 18-55, 56-69 and 70-plus years, and roughly 160, 29 and 62 TCR-sequenced participants, respectively, were included in these subgroups. Findings and caveats that apply to the study as a whole: The 56-69-year group was small, and its depth increase did not reach significance, likely because of low power. Epitopes outside the regions mutated in the B.1.351 and B.1.1.7 variants were reportedly recognized by nearly half of the unique spike-specific TCRs. Conclusions about previously exposed vaccinees are limited because only six or seven AZD1222 recipients were SARS-CoV-2 seropositive at baseline. Because no day 14 peak-response samples were available, repertoires were characterized only after the peak T cell response. Participants were mostly white British and included more females than males, and it was suggested by the authors that clonal diversity may have been underestimated. Spike-specific TCR breadth and depth rose significantly after two AZD1222 doses compared with day 0 and with MenACWY recipients. The vaccine-associated CD4 TCRs covered the entire spike protein, and the dominant responses fell in regions 160-218 and 743-854.

The time point label of this sample denotes: about 28 days (+/-7) after the second vaccine dose. AZD1222 recipients given second doses at about 4 weeks or at about 12 weeks were pooled, since spike-specific TCR depth and breadth were not found to differ between the two schedules. The vaccinee samples were drawn from two UK trials, COV001 and COV002, one of which was a single-blind randomized controlled phase 2/3 trial testing AZD1222 (ChAdOx1 nCoV-19) in healthy adults. For TCRbeta chain sequencing, PBMC samples were collected from trial participants at day 0 and at day 28 after the second dose. The CDR3 regions of human TCRbeta chains were analyzed by immunosequencing. On the authors' methods: TCRs in the repertoires were matched against a reference library of SARS-CoV-2-specific TCRs that had been generated with the MIRA antigen-specificity platform. Breadth was defined as the fraction of unique TCRs that were SARS-CoV-2-associated, and depth was defined as the fraction of total T cells that were SARS-CoV-2-associated. Using the MIRA data, every spike-specific TCR was mapped to the spike region that the TCR reacted to and assigned to either a CD4 or a CD8 class. Log10-transformed breadth and depth values were compared by one-way ANOVA with Sidak's multiple comparisons tests. Entries here come from immuneACCESS through TCRdb and include only in-frame sequences with V and J called. Some clones fail to appear in such tables; in the studies checked, an unresolved V gene covers under half of the shortfall, and the cause of the remainder is unknown. The V and J calls and the clone size are those of that table, but D and trimming were determined from the DNA. Across this sample there are 150,000 to 200,000 clones, with 80% to 95% seen only once. The biggest ten clones account for roughly 2% of the sample.

The chain is assembled from TRBV6-1 and TRBJ2-7, and 8 junctional nucleotides match TRBD1. This TCR was recovered from an adult who received the AZD1222 COVID-19 vaccine. Sequencing used peripheral blood, obtained 28 days after the second AZD1222 dose. The CDR3 region reads CASSEEYRDRRPYEQYF. The DNA sequence is given as TGTGCCAGCAGTGAGGAATACCGGGACAGGAGACCCTACGAGCAGTACTTC.